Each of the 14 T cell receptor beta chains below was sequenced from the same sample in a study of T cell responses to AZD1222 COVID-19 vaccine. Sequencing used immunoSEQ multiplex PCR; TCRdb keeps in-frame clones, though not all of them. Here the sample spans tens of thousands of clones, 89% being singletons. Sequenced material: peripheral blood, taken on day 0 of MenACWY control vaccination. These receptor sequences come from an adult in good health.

The CDR3 protein is CASSLTFSADTQYF. CDR3 bases: TGTGCCAGCAGCTTAACGTTTAGCGCCGATACGCAGTATTTT. V is TRBV7-3 and J is TRBJ2-3, with D possibly TRBD2 on 5 matching bases. The CDR3 is made up of 14 amino acids. Trimming pared 0 bases from V and 6 bases from J, leaving 10 bases between. Per the germline V gene, CDR1 is SGHTA and CDR2 is FQGTGA.

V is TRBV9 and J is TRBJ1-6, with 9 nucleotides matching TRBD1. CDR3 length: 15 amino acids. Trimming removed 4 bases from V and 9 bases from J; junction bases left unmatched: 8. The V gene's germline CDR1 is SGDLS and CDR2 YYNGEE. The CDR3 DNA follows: TGTGCCAGCAGCCCCCCCGGGACAGGGTCTTCACCCCTCCACTTT. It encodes CASSPPGTGSSPLHF.

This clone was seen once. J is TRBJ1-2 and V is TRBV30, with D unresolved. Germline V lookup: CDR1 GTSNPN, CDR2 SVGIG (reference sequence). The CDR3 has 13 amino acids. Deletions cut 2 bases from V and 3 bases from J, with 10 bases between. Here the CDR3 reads CAWSIMGYYGYTF. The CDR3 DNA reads TGTGCCTGGAGTATAATGGGGTACTATGGCTACACCTTC.

The CDR3 reads CASTVQPYSNQPQHF. DNA for the CDR3: TGTGCCAGTACGGTCCAGCCATATAGCAATCAGCCCCAGCATTTT. This sequence joins TRBV19 and TRBJ1-5; no clear D. The length of the CDR3 is 15 residues. Germline-derived CDR1 and CDR2 are LNHDA and SQIVND (reference sequence). The germline V and J ends were trimmed by 7 bases and 0 bases, with 13 bases remaining between them.

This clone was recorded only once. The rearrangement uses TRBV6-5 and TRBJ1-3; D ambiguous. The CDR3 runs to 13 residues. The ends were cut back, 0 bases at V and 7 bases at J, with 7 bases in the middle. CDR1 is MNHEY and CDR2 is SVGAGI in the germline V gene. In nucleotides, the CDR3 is TGTGCCAGCAGTTACTCGCCGTTTAACACCATATATTTT. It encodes CASSYSPFNTIYF.

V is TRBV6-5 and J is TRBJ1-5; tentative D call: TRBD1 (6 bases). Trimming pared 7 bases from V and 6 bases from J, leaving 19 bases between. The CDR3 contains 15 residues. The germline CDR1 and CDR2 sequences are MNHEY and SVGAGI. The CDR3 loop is CASNALITGSQPQHF. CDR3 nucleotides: TGTGCCAGCAACGCACTCATTACAGGGAGTCAGCCCCAGCATTTT.

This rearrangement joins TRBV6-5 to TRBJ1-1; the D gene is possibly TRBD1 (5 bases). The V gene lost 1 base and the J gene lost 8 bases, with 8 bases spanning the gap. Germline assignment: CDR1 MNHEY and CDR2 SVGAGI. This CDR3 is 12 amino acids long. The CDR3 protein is CASSYWQGEAFF. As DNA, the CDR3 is TGTGCCAGCAGTTACTGGCAGGGCGAAGCTTTCTTT.

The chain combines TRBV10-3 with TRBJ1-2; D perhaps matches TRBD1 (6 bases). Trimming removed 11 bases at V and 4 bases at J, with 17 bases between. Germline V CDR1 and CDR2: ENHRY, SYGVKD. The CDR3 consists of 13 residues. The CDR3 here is CASTNGQIYGYTF. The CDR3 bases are TGTGCCTCCACTAACGGACAGATCTATGGCTACACCTTC.

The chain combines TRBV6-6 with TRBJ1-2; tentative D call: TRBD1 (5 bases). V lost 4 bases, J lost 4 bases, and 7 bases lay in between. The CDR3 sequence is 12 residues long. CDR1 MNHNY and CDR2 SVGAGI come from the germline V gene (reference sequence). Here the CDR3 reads CASSFDSYGYTF. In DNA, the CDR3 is TGTGCCAGCAGTTTCGACAGCTATGGCTACACCTTC.

The CDR3 DNA reads TGTGCCAGCAGCCCAGGGTGGTCCTACGAGCAGTACTTC. This encodes CASSPGWSYEQYF. The chain links TRBV12-1 to TRBJ2-7; the D segment call TRBD1 is taken from the table without a DNA check. TRBV12-1 is tagged as a pseudogene. The CDR3 is 13 amino acids.

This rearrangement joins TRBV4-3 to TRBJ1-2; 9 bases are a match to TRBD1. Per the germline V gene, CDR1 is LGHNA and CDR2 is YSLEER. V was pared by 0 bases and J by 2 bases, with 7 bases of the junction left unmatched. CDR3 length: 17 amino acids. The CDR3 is CASSQEDRGSSNYGYTF. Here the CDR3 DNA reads TGCGCCAGCAGCCAAGAAGACAGGGGGAGCAGCAACTATGGCTACACCTTC.

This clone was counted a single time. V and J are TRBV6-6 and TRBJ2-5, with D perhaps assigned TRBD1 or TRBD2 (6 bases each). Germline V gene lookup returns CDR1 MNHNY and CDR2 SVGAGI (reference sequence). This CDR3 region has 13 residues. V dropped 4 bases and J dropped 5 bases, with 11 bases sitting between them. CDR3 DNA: TGTGCCAGCAGTTTGGGGGGCGGGGAGACCCAGTACTTC. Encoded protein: CASSLGGGETQYF.

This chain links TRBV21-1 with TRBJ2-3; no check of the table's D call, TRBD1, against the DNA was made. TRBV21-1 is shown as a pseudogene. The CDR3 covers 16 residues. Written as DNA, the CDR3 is TGTGCCAGCAGCAAAGTAAGCGACAGGATCACAGATACGCAGTATTTT. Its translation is CASSKVSDRITDTQYF.

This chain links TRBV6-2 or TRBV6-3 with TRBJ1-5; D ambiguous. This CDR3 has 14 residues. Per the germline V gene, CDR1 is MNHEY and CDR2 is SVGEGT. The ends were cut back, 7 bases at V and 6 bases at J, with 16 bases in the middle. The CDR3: CASIPEMGSQPQHF. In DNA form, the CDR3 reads TGTGCCAGCATCCCCGAGATGGGTTCTCAGCCCCAGCATTTT.